These 32 T cell receptor beta chains originate from one sample sequenced in a study of cytomegalovirus exposure and HLA in healthy donors. Primers for the PCR totalled 60 Vbeta and 13 Jbeta. Produced via immunoSEQ multiplex PCR; TCRdb's table is partial and in-frame only. In total, the table holds 100,000 to 150,000 clones. Sequencing used PBMCs. The source is a man younger than 35 in good health and CMV-seronegative.

This rearrangement joins TRBV20-1 to TRBJ2-1, with TRBD2 as a possible D gene (5 bases). The germline V gene encodes CDR1 DFQATT and CDR2 SNEGSKA (reference sequence). The CDR3 totals 10 residues. The V end was cut by 3 bases, the J end by 11 bases, with 8 bases between. CDR3 nucleotides: TGCAGTGCTAGCACGGGAAAGCAGTTCTTC. Translating gives CSASTGKQFF.

The J gene is TRBJ1-1, the V gene TRBV18, with D hard to call. In germline, CDR1 is KGHSH, CDR2 LQKENI. Between the trimmed V and J ends, which lost 1 base and 0 bases, there was a span of 15 bases. The CDR3 covers 17 residues. CDR3 coding DNA: TGTGCCAGCTCACCACTTTCCACGACAATCTTGAACACTGAAGCTTTCTTT. Translated, it gives CASSPLSTTILNTEAFF.

The chain employs TRBV7-3 and TRBJ1-2; the match to TRBD1 covers 10 bases. Unmatched junction bases numbered 3, after V lost 4 bases and J lost 7 bases. The CDR3 totals 13 residues. The germline V gene encodes CDR1 SGHTA and CDR2 FQGTGA. The CDR3: CASSSRTGGGYTF. CDR3 coding DNA: TGTGCCAGCAGCTCTCGGACAGGGGGTGGCTACACCTTC.

The V call is TRBV2, the J call TRBJ1-2, with TRBD1 matching 10 bases. The length of the CDR3 is 15 residues. The junction had 3 bases not matched to a gene; V was cut back by 1 base and J by 4 bases. In germline, CDR1 is SNHLY, CDR2 FYNNEI. The CDR3 nucleotides read TGTGCCAGCAGTGAAGGGACAGGGGGGGGCTATGGCTACACCTTC. Translating gives CASSEGTGGGYGYTF.

This sequence joins TRBV14 and TRBJ1-2; D ambiguous. Germline CDR1 SGHDN, CDR2 FVKESK. Trimming cost V 8 bases and J 4 bases, with 20 bases left between them. CDR3 size: 15 residues. CDR3 region: CASSPRPSAGYGYTF. CDR3 DNA sequence: TGTGCCAGCTCCCCCCGGCCGAGTGCGGGCTATGGCTACACCTTC.

The V gene is TRBV5-6, the J gene TRBJ2-5, with 8 bases lining up with TRBD1. This CDR3 contains 14 residues. V lost 5 bases to trimming and J lost 4 bases; unmatched junction nucleotides: 7. Germline assignment: CDR1 SGHDT and CDR2 YYEEEE. The CDR3 DNA is TGTGCCAGCAGTACCCCAGGGGGCCCAGAGACCCAGTACTTC. Translation: CASSTPGGPETQYF.

The chain has TRBV19 and TRBJ2-3; 7 nucleotides agree with TRBD1. This CDR3 is 14 amino acids long. Trimming removed 7 bases from V and 4 bases from J; junction bases left unmatched: 8. CDR1 and CDR2 (germline): LNHDA, SQIVND (reference sequence). The CDR3 nucleotides are TGTGCCAGTAACTGGGGCAGGGGGTCAGATACGCAGTATTTT. Its protein product is CASNWGRGSDTQYF. Drawing the rest from reference TRBV19 and TRBJ2-3, the complete variable domain is DGGITQSPKYLFRKEGQNVTLSCEQNLNHDAMYWYRQDPGQGLRLIYYSQIVNDFQKGDIAEGYSVSREKKESFPLTVTSAQKNPTAFYLCASNWGRGSDTQYFGPGTRLTVL.

This chain connects TRBV5-1 to TRBJ2-7, with D tentatively TRBD2 (5 bases). CDR3 size: 13 residues. With 3 bases removed from V and 2 bases from J, the gap between germline ends came to 9 bases. Germline V gene sequence: CDR1 SGHRS, CDR2 YFSETQ. Here the CDR3 reads CASSWETTYEQYF. The CDR3 DNA is TGCGCCAGCAGCTGGGAGACAACCTACGAGCAGTACTTC.

The chain is built from TRBV4-1 and TRBJ1-5; 7 bases are a match to TRBD1. CDR3 size: 16 residues. Germline loops: CDR1 MGHRA, CDR2 YSYEKL. V lost 0 bases and J lost 0; bases outside the gene matches: 2. CDR3 nucleotides: TGCGCCAGCAGCCAAGAAGGGGGCCCTAGCAATCAGCCCCAGCATTTT. Its translation is CASSQEGGPSNQPQHF.

The rearrangement uses TRBV19 and TRBJ2-5, with 7 positions matching TRBD2. Germline-derived CDR1 and CDR2 are LNHDA and SQIVND (reference sequence). The length of the CDR3 is 13 residues. After removal of 6 bases from V and 5 bases from J, the junction contained 6 bases not matched to a gene. Here the CDR3 reads CASRKLAMETQYF. CDR3 in DNA: TGTGCCAGTAGAAAACTAGCGATGGAGACCCAGTACTTC. The whole variable domain, remainder taken from reference TRBV19 and TRBJ2-5, is DGGITQSPKYLFRKEGQNVTLSCEQNLNHDAMYWYRQDPGQGLRLIYYSQIVNDFQKGDIAEGYSVSREKKESFPLTVTSAQKNPTAFYLCASRKLAMETQYFGPGTRLLVL.

The rearrangement uses TRBV19 and TRBJ1-1; 11 bases align to TRBD1. V shed 5 bases, J shed 6 bases, and the junction held 17 bases outside the gene matches. CDR3 length equals 18 residues. The germline CDR1 and CDR2 sequences are LNHDA and SQIVND (reference sequence). CDR3 loop: CASSPKGQGAIWVAEAFF. The CDR3 DNA sequence: TGTGCCAGTAGTCCTAAAGGACAGGGGGCGATTTGGGTCGCTGAAGCTTTCTTT.

The rearrangement links TRBV4-1 to TRBJ2-6; the match to TRBD1 covers 9 bases. CDR3 length equals 18 residues. The V and J ends lost 4 bases and 2 bases, in that order; junction bases with no gene match: 9. The germline V gene has CDR1 MGHRA and CDR2 YSYEKL. CDR3 sequence (DNA): TGCGCCAGCAGCCCCGCGGGGGACAGGGATGCTGGGGCCAACGTCCTGACTTTC. This codes for CASSPAGDRDAGANVLTF.

This sequence joins TRBV10-3 and TRBJ2-1; 9 bases agree with TRBD1. Per germline, CDR1 ENHRY and CDR2 SYGVKD. The V segment lost 0 bases and the J segment 6 bases; nucleotides outside the gene matches: 6. There are 16 residues in the CDR3. The CDR3 loop reads CAISESRGTGPNEQFF. The CDR3 nucleotides are TGTGCCATCAGTGAGTCTAGGGGGACAGGGCCCAATGAGCAGTTCTTC.

V usage is TRBV5-1 and J usage is TRBJ1-1; TRBD1 matches 8 bases. Losses at the gene ends were 3 bases for V and 6 bases for J; bases not matched to a gene: 13. The length of the CDR3 is 16 residues. The V gene's germline CDR1 is SGHRS and CDR2 YFSETQ. In DNA form, the CDR3 reads TGCGCCAGCAGCTCCCGACAGGGGCCGGAGGGAGCTGAAGCTTTCTTT. It encodes CASSSRQGPEGAEAFF.

The chain carries TRBV9 and TRBJ2-1; 9 nucleotides align to TRBD2. Germline loops: CDR1 SGDLS, CDR2 YYNGEE. The CDR3 consists of 16 residues. With V trimmed by 0 bases and J by 4 bases, 5 bases remained unmatched. The CDR3 nucleotides are TGTGCCAGCAGCGTAGCGGCGGGGGGGAGTTACAATGAGCAGTTCTTC. This encodes CASSVAAGGSYNEQFF.

The rearrangement uses TRBV18 and TRBJ2-7; a possible D gene is TRBD2 (5 bases). The germline gives CDR1 KGHSH, CDR2 LQKENI. V shed 1 base and J shed 10 bases, with 17 bases lying between them. The CDR3 extends over 14 amino acids. The CDR3 loop is CASSPRSVPTGQYF. CDR3 nucleotides: TGTGCCAGCTCACCACGCTCCGTCCCGACGGGACAGTACTTC.

The V call is TRBV9, the J call TRBJ2-3, with D possibly being TRBD2 (6 bases). CDR1 and CDR2 (germline): SGDLS, YYNGEE. V lost 3 bases and J lost 2, with 13 bases in between. The CDR3 consists of 15 residues. The CDR3 coding sequence is TGTGCCAGCAGCGCGACTAGGGTAAACACAGATACGCAGTATTTT. Translated, it gives CASSATRVNTDTQYF. Complete variable domain (other parts from reference TRBV9 and TRBJ2-3): DSGVTQTPKHLITATGQRVTLRCSPRSGDLSVYWYQQSLDQGLQFLIQYYNGEERAKGNILERFSAQQFPDLHSELNLSSLELGDSALYFCASSATRVNTDTQYFGPGTRLTVL.

This chain uses TRBV19 with TRBJ2-2; 11 positions agree with TRBD2. CDR1 is LNHDA, CDR2 SQIVND, per germline (reference sequence). V shed 4 bases, J shed 4 bases, and the junction held 5 bases outside the gene matches. The CDR3 totals 16 residues. In nucleotides, the CDR3 is TGTGCCAGTAGTACTTTAGCGGGAGGGACCACCGGGGAGCTGTTTTTT. Residues: CASSTLAGGTTGELFF.

The J gene is TRBJ2-1, the V gene TRBV6-5; no reliable D call. Trimming stripped 5 bases from V and 7 bases from J, with 12 bases between. Germline V gene data show CDR1 as MNHEY and CDR2 as SVGAGI. CDR3 size: 13 residues. DNA of the CDR3: TGTGCCAGCAGTGATCACTATGGGAATGAGCAGTTCTTC. Protein product: CASSDHYGNEQFF.

The chain carries TRBV5-1 and TRBJ2-1, with 10 bases lining up with TRBD2. V lost 4 bases and J lost 2; bases outside the gene matches: 15. The V gene's germline CDR1 is SGHRS and CDR2 YFSETQ. This CDR3 region has 19 residues. The CDR3 sequence is CASSPRVPSGSRAYNEQFF. The DNA for the CDR3 is TGCGCCAGCAGCCCCCGGGTACCTAGCGGGAGTAGGGCCTACAATGAGCAGTTCTTC.

The V gene is TRBV7-2, the J gene TRBJ2-1, with a possible D match to TRBD1 (5 bases). Germline V CDR1 and CDR2: SGHTA, FQGNSA. The CDR3 sequence is 15 residues long. Trimming stripped 2 bases from V and 0 bases from J, with 8 bases between. The CDR3 protein is CASSLTGSSYNEQFF. CDR3 coding DNA: TGTGCCAGCAGCTTAACAGGAAGCTCCTACAATGAGCAGTTCTTC.

The V call is TRBV6-6, the J call TRBJ1-5; 7 bases line up with TRBD1. Germline CDR1 reads MNHNY; CDR2 reads SVGAGI (reference sequence). This CDR3 comprises 15 residues. V dropped 7 bases and J dropped 2; count of bases not matched to a gene: 8. As DNA, the CDR3 is TGTGCCAGCACCCCGGGACAGACACGCAATCAGCCCCAGCATTTT. This codes for CASTPGQTRNQPQHF.

The V gene is TRBV28, the J gene TRBJ1-1, with 7 bases fitting TRBD1. After removal of 2 bases from V and 4 bases from J, the junction contained 7 bases not matched to a gene. There are 15 residues in the CDR3. Looked up from germline, CDR1 is MDHEN and CDR2 is SYDVKM. The CDR3 nucleotides are TGTGCCAGCAGTTTAGCCGATAACAGGGGCACTGAAGCTTTCTTT. Translated: CASSLADNRGTEAFF.

V gene TRBV18 combines with J gene TRBJ2-3, with TRBD1 matching 9 bases. This CDR3 is 18 amino acids long. Per the germline V gene, CDR1 is KGHSH and CDR2 is LQKENI. The V gene end was trimmed by 1 base and the J gene end by 2 bases; junction bases not matched to a gene: 10. The CDR3 loop reads CASSPLPGQGLLTDTQYF. The DNA for the CDR3 is TGTGCCAGCTCACCACTGCCCGGACAGGGGCTACTCACAGATACGCAGTATTTT.

This chain links TRBV20-1 with TRBJ2-1; D is perhaps TRBD1 (5 bases). Trimming removed 6 bases at V and 8 bases at J, with 11 bases between. Germline assignment: CDR1 DFQATT and CDR2 SNEGSKA (reference sequence). The CDR3 runs 11 residues. CDR3 DNA sequence: TGCAGTGCCGCAGGGCTCGATGAGCAGTTCTTC. Translated, it gives CSAAGLDEQFF.

This chain uses TRBV5-1 with TRBJ1-3, with TRBD1 matching 7 bases. The V gene's germline CDR1 is SGHRS and CDR2 YFSETQ. The CDR3 sequence is 15 residues long. The J segment lost 0 bases and the V segment lost 4 bases, leaving 4 bases of the junction unmatched. CDR3 nucleotide sequence: TGCGCCAGCAGCGTGGACAGGACCTCTGGAAACACCATATATTTT. This gives the protein CASSVDRTSGNTIYF. Looking up the rest from reference TRBV5-1 and TRBJ1-3 gives the full variable domain: KAGVTQTPRYLIKTRGQQVTLSCSPISGHRSVSWYQQTPGQGLQFLFEYFSETQRNKGNFPGRFSGRQFSNSRSEMNVSTLELGDSALYLCASSVDRTSGNTIYFGEGSWLTVV.

This sequence joins TRBV6-1 and TRBJ2-1; tentatively, D is TRBD2 (5 bases). Germline CDR1 MNHNS, CDR2 SASEGT. The CDR3 consists of 15 residues. With 6 bases removed from V and 3 bases from J, the gap between germline ends came to 15 bases. In nucleotides, the CDR3 is TGTGCCAGCAGGCAGGTGTCTGAGGGCTACAATGAGCAGTTCTTC. Translating gives CASRQVSEGYNEQFF.

The CDR3 DNA follows: TGTGCCAGCAGCTTATCATCTTTGGCCAGGGGCGTGATTGGTGGCTACACCTTC. Residues: CASSLSSLARGVIGGYTF. The genes are TRBV7-9 and TRBJ1-2; TRBD1 is a possible D gene (6 bases). From germline, CDR1 is SEHNR and CDR2 FQNEAQ (reference sequence). The CDR3 has 18 amino acids. V was cut by 2 bases and J by 7 bases, with 26 bases left in between. Using reference TRBV7-9 and TRBJ1-2 for the parts outside the CDR3, the full variable domain is DTGVSQNPRHKITKRGQNVTFRCDPISEHNRLYWYRQTLGQGPEFLTYFQNEAQLEKSRLLSDRFSAERPKGSFSTLEIQRTEQGDSAMYLCASSLSSLARGVIGGYTFGSGTRLTVV.

V gene TRBV9 combines with J gene TRBJ1-2, with 7 bases that match TRBD1. The V gene end was trimmed by 6 bases and the J gene end by 4 bases; junction bases not matched to a gene: 9. This CDR3 is 14 amino acids long. Germline V lookup: CDR1 SGDLS, CDR2 YYNGEE. The CDR3 reads CASIRGSFGYGYTF. Here the CDR3 DNA reads TGTGCCAGCATCAGGGGGAGCTTCGGCTATGGCTACACCTTC. Together with reference TRBV9 and TRBJ1-2, the CDR3 gives the full variable domain: DSGVTQTPKHLITATGQRVTLRCSPRSGDLSVYWYQQSLDQGLQFLIQYYNGEERAKGNILERFSAQQFPDLHSELNLSSLELGDSALYFCASIRGSFGYGYTFGSGTRLTVV.

The V gene is TRBV14, the J gene TRBJ2-2, with 11 bases aligning to TRBD2. The length of the CDR3 is 15 residues. The V gene's germline CDR1 is SGHDN and CDR2 FVKESK. V was pared by 4 bases and J by 7 bases, with 5 bases of the junction left unmatched. The CDR3 region has the DNA TGTGCCAGCAGCCTTAGCGGGAGGGCCTTCGGGGAGCTGTTTTTT. Translated, it gives CASSLSGRAFGELFF.

The V call is TRBV15, the J call TRBJ1-5; D ambiguous. Germline assignment: CDR1 LNHNV and CDR2 YYDKDF (reference sequence). The CDR3 contains 17 residues. V lost 8 bases and J 0 bases, leaving 20 bases between the germline ends. In DNA form, the CDR3 reads TGTGCCACCCGTAGGTTTCCCGACTCTTATAGCAATCAGCCCCAGCATTTT. Translation: CATRRFPDSYSNQPQHF.

The rearrangement uses TRBV5-6 and TRBJ2-7, with a weak D call TRBD1 (5 bases). V was cut by 1 base and J by 5 bases, with 19 bases left in between. This CDR3 spans 16 amino acids. Germline V gene sequence: CDR1 SGHDT, CDR2 YYEEEE. The CDR3 loop is CASSLTGRAGKDEQYF. CDR3 coding DNA: TGTGCCAGCAGCTTGACGGGCCGGGCAGGGAAGGACGAGCAGTACTTC.